Following are 20 T cell receptor beta chains from one sample sequenced in a study of persistence of HIV-infected CD4 T cells. Their antigen targets remain unknown. The immunoSEQ assay was version 4, run in survey mode. Repertoires were generated with immunoSEQ multiplex PCR, while TCRdb's copy carries only in-frame clones and drops some. Of fewer than 35,000 clones in the sample, less than 75% were seen once. An overlapping HIV-1 Gag peptide pool stimulated these cells at about 0.9 ug/peptide/mL. CD4+ T cells upregulating both CD40 ligand and CD69 were sorted as responding cells. The sequencing used CD4+ T cells sorted from PBMCs after approximately 18-hour stimulation, collected from a patient who received antiretroviral therapy. The receptors come from an adult man with HIV who was CMV-seropositive.

J is TRBJ2-6 and V is TRBV5-1; 7 positions agree with TRBD1. Germline assignment: CDR1 SGHRS and CDR2 YFSETQ. With V trimmed by 4 bases and J by 4 bases, 11 bases remained unmatched. The CDR3 contains 17 residues. The CDR3 bases are TGCGCCAGCAGCCCCTCCCCGACAGGGTCCGGGGCCAACGTCCTGACTTTC. It codes for CASSPSPTGSGANVLTF.

V is TRBV28 and J is TRBJ1-2; no reliable D call. Germline CDR1 is MDHEN and CDR2 is SYDVKM. The CDR3 is 12 amino acids. CDR3 DNA: TGTGGGGTTGTCGAGGGAAAGTATGGCTACACCTTC. Residues: CGVVEGKYGYTF.

With regard to this clone: At one end the junction does not follow the germline gene, possibly because of a read error. This chain links TRBV9 with TRBJ2-2; 7 bases match TRBD1. This CDR3 is built from 18 residues. Germline-derived CDR1 and CDR2 are SGDLS and YYNGEE. The CDR3 nucleotides read TGTACCAGCAGCTCCACCAGGGATAGGGGGCTCGACACCGGGGAGCTGTTTTTT. As protein: CTSSSTRDRGLDTGELFF. Full variable domain (remainder filled in from reference TRBV9 and TRBJ2-2): DSGVTQTPKHLITATGQRVTLRCSPRSGDLSVYWYQQSLDQGLQFLIQYYNGEERAKGNILERFSAQQFPDLHSELNLSSLELGDSALYFCTSSSTRDRGLDTGELFFGEGSRLTVL.

This chain joins TRBV10-3 and TRBJ2-1; 9 nucleotides match TRBD2. V lost 0 bases, J lost 2 bases, and 5 bases stayed unmatched. The CDR3 spans 17 residues. Germline CDR1 and CDR2: ENHRY and SYGVKD. This chain's CDR3 is CAISESGLASPYNEQFF. The CDR3 region has the DNA TGTGCCATCAGTGAGTCGGGACTAGCATCGCCCTACAATGAGCAGTTCTTC.

This clone came up a few times. The chain carries TRBV6-5 and TRBJ2-3; D is uncertain. Trimming cost V 5 bases and J 4 bases, with 10 bases left between them. This CDR3 region has 13 residues. Germline V gene data show CDR1 as MNHEY and CDR2 as SVGAGI. The CDR3 sequence: CASSPTMSDTQYF. The CDR3 DNA reads as TGTGCCAGCAGTCCCACTATGTCAGATACGCAGTATTTT.

This clone appeared once. V is TRBV5-1 and J is TRBJ1-1; D is perhaps TRBD1 (6 bases). Per the germline V gene, CDR1 is SGHRS and CDR2 is YFSETQ. V lost 4 bases to trimming and J lost 1 base, with 14 bases between them. The CDR3 runs 15 residues. The CDR3 protein is CASSTGGSWNTEAFF. CDR3 DNA: TGCGCCAGCAGCACGGGGGGCTCCTGGAACACTGAAGCTTTCTTT.

By share of the sample, this clone is medium-sized (0.01 to 0.1%). This chain uses TRBV5-5 with TRBJ2-2, with D perhaps given as TRBD1 or TRBD2 (5 bases each). The CDR3 has 16 residues. V was shortened by 4 bases and J by 6 bases, with 19 bases between the two germline ends. CDR1 is SGHKS, CDR2 YYEKEE, per germline (reference sequence). This CDR3 reads CASSPGPYLHAGELFF. In DNA, the CDR3 is TGTGCCAGCAGCCCGGGACCGTACTTGCACGCCGGGGAGCTGTTTTTT. Combining the CDR3 with reference TRBV5-5 and TRBJ2-2 gives the whole variable domain DAGVTQSPTHLIKTRGQQVTLRCSPISGHKSVSWYQQVLGQGPQFIFQYYEKEERGRGNFPDRFSARQFPNYSSELNVNALLLGDSALYLCASSPGPYLHAGELFFGEGSRLTVL.

The chain is built from TRBV19 and TRBJ1-5; D gene ambiguous. This CDR3 comprises 15 residues. The V gene lost 4 bases and the J gene lost 0 bases, with 10 bases spanning the gap. The V gene's germline CDR1 is LNHDA and CDR2 SQIVND (reference sequence). DNA of the CDR3: TGTGCCAGTAGTAGAGGAGGGTCTAGCAATCAGCCCCAGCATTTT. Its translation is CASSRGGSSNQPQHF.

This clone has a handful of counts. J is TRBJ1-1 and V is TRBV19; 7 bases are a match to TRBD1. This CDR3 region has 14 residues. CDR1 LNHDA and CDR2 SQIVND come from the germline V gene (reference sequence). V was clipped by 4 bases and J by 1 base; unmatched bases: 3. CDR3 coding DNA: TGTGCCAGTAGTACACGACAGGGGAACACTGAAGCTTTCTTT. Amino acids: CASSTRQGNTEAFF. The complete variable domain, with remaining parts taken from reference TRBV19 and TRBJ1-1, reads DGGITQSPKYLFRKEGQNVTLSCEQNLNHDAMYWYRQDPGQGLRLIYYSQIVNDFQKGDIAEGYSVSREKKESFPLTVTSAQKNPTAFYLCASSTRQGNTEAFFGQGTRLTVV.

This sequence joins TRBV28 and TRBJ2-7; the D gene could be TRBD1 or TRBD2 (5 bases each). V lost 8 bases and J 5 bases, leaving 10 bases between the germline ends. The CDR3 has 11 residues. Germline values: CDR1 MDHEN, CDR2 SYDVKM. DNA of the CDR3: TGTGCCAGCGGGACCCGCGACGAGCAGTACTTC. Protein: CASGTRDEQYF.

The chain combines TRBV5-1 with TRBJ2-7; tentative D call: TRBD2 (5 bases). The germline V and J ends were trimmed by 2 bases and 2 bases, with 17 bases remaining between them. The CDR3 consists of 16 residues. Germline lookup yields CDR1 SGHRS and CDR2 YFSETQ. As DNA, the CDR3 is TGCGCCAGCAGCTTAGTTACGGGGTGGGTGGCCTACGAGCAGTACTTC. Protein product: CASSLVTGWVAYEQYF.

This clone was counted a single time. In DNA, the CDR3 is TGTGCCAGCAGCCCTCAGGACACACAATTCTACGAGCAGTACTTC. Protein: CASSPQDTQFYEQYF. This chain links TRBV9 with TRBJ2-7; tentative D call: TRBD1 (5 bases). V shed 4 bases and J shed 3 bases, with 17 bases lying between them. This CDR3 has 15 residues. Germline V gives CDR1 SGDLS, CDR2 YYNGEE.

This clone has a handful of counts. The chain joins TRBV10-1 to TRBJ2-1; D is possibly TRBD1 or TRBD2 (6 bases each). The CDR3 is 15 residues long. Trimming cost V 6 bases and J 6 bases, with 18 bases left between them. Germline CDR1 WNHNN, CDR2 SYGVQD (reference sequence). The CDR3 DNA follows: TGCGCCAGCAGCTCGGGGGCGGGGCGGAGCAATGAGCAGTTCTTC. Translation: CASSSGAGRSNEQFF.

This chain uses TRBV5-1 with TRBJ2-3; 10 nucleotides line up with TRBD1. The V and J ends lost 3 bases and 4 bases, in that order; junction bases with no gene match: 5. CDR3 size: 15 residues. The germline CDR1 and CDR2 sequences are SGHRS and YFSETQ. The CDR3 bases are TGCGCCAGCAGCTATGGACAGGGGGTTGCAGATACGCAGTATTTT. Translating gives CASSYGQGVADTQYF.

V and J are TRBV25-1 and TRBJ1-6; no firm D call. Germline CDR1 MGHDK, CDR2 SYGVNS. CDR3 size: 14 residues. Deletions cut 2 bases from V and 7 bases from J, with 9 bases between. The CDR3 sequence: CASSEDFRNSPLHF. The CDR3 region has the DNA TGTGCCAGCAGTGAAGACTTTAGGAATTCACCCCTCCACTTT.

This sequence joins TRBV6-2 or TRBV6-3 and TRBJ2-1; a possible D gene is TRBD2 (6 bases). The CDR3 extends over 14 amino acids. CDR1 is MNHEY and CDR2 is SVGEGT in the germline V gene. The V and J ends lost 5 bases and 0 bases respectively, with 8 bases between them. CDR3 sequence: CASSRLDSYNEQFF. CDR3 sequence (DNA): TGTGCCAGCAGTCGACTAGACTCCTACAATGAGCAGTTCTTC.

Written as DNA, the CDR3 is TGTGCCAGTCGGGGGTCGGACAGGTTGAACACTGAAGCTTTCTTT. This encodes CASRGSDRLNTEAFF. The V call is TRBV6-5, the J call TRBJ1-1, with 7 bases identical to TRBD1. Germline CDR1 is MNHEY and CDR2 is SVGAGI. The CDR3 totals 15 residues. Losses at the gene ends were 9 bases for V and 0 bases for J; bases not matched to a gene: 10.

The J gene is TRBJ2-3, the V gene TRBV7-9, with 8 bases lining up with TRBD2. Losses at the gene ends were 5 bases for V and 2 bases for J; bases not matched to a gene: 15. This CDR3 has 18 residues. Looked up from germline, CDR1 is SEHNR and CDR2 is FQNEAQ (reference sequence). The chain's CDR3 is CASSLLVTSGPNTDTQYF. Here the CDR3 DNA reads TGTGCCAGCAGCCTACTCGTTACTAGCGGACCTAACACAGATACGCAGTATTTT.

The rearrangement joins TRBV6-2 or TRBV6-3 to TRBJ2-7; D is unclear. CDR1 is MNHEY and CDR2 is SVGEGT in the germline V gene. The CDR3 has 13 residues. V dropped 4 bases and J dropped 5 bases, with 12 bases sitting between them. The CDR3 is CASSSPLAHEQYF. CDR3 nucleotide sequence: TGTGCCAGCAGTTCCCCTTTAGCCCACGAGCAGTACTTC.

The V and J genes are TRBV18 and TRBJ2-3; 8 bases line up with TRBD1. The CDR3 extends over 16 amino acids. The junction had 4 bases not matched to a gene; V was cut back by 2 bases and J by 0 bases. Germline lookup yields CDR1 KGHSH and CDR2 LQKENI. CDR3 in amino acids: CASSPTGGTSTDTQYF. CDR3 DNA sequence: TGTGCCAGCTCACCAACAGGGGGAACCAGCACAGATACGCAGTATTTT.